These T cell receptor beta chains were read from a single sample in a study of control samples from healthy donors and cancer patients. Repertoires were generated with immunoSEQ multiplex PCR, while TCRdb's copy carries only in-frame clones and drops some. The sample carries more than 95,000 clones, over 75% recorded once. Sequenced input: blood. Source of these receptors: a man aged 18 to 35 in good health. Each CDR3 is given with its conserved first and last residue. Fields, in order: clone size, CDR3 length, J gene, D gene, V gene, CDR3 protein, CDR3 DNA. D genes are given only for firm matches. Size is stated for part of the rows, as once, few or many counts, or as a class when the clone is expanded.

size: NA
length: 15
J: TRBJ2-1
D: TRBD2
V: TRBV18
CDR3: CASSPDRTSGYEQFF
DNA: TGTGCCAGCTCACCAGACAGGACTAGCGGGTATGAGCAGTTCTTC

size: NA
length: 16
J: TRBJ2-1
D: TRBD1
V: TRBV28
CDR3: CASRPSTGVIYNEQFF
DNA: TGTGCCAGCAGGCCTTCAACAGGGGTCATCTACAATGAGCAGTTCTTC

size: NA
length: 15
J: TRBJ2-7
D: NA
V: TRBV4-3
CDR3: CASSQGSRGGYEQYF
DNA: TGCGCCAGCAGCCAAGGATCCCGAGGGGGCTACGAGCAGTACTTC

size: NA
length: 14
J: TRBJ1-6
D: NA
V: TRBV28
CDR3: CASILSSYNSPLHF
DNA: TGTGCCAGCATTCTCAGCTCCTATAATTCACCCCTCCACTTT

size: NA
length: 13
J: TRBJ2-7
D: TRBD2
V: TRBV7-3
CDR3: CASSLLTGGEQYF
DNA: TGTGCCAGCAGCTTACTCACGGGAGGCGAGCAGTACTTC

size: NA
length: 17
J: TRBJ2-6
D: NA
V: TRBV7-2
CDR3: CASSVGLRATGANVLTF
DNA: TGTGCCAGCAGCGTAGGTCTAAGGGCTACTGGGGCCAACGTCCTGACTTTC

size: NA
length: 18
J: TRBJ2-6
D: NA
V: TRBV5-1
CDR3: CASSSNPGLISGANVLTF
DNA: TGCGCCAGCAGCTCGAACCCGGGGCTGATATCTGGGGCCAACGTCCTGACTTTC

size: NA
length: 18
J: TRBJ1-3
D: TRBD1
V: TRBV19
CDR3: CASSSLTPTGNSGNTIYF
DNA: TGTGCCAGTAGTTCCTTAACCCCGACAGGGAACTCTGGAAACACCATATATTTT

size: NA
length: 16
J: TRBJ1-2
D: NA
V: TRBV21-1
CDR3: CASSKGGRGSNYGYTF
DNA: TGTGCCAGCAGCAAAGGGGGCAGGGGGTCTAACTATGGCTACACCTTC

size: NA
length: 14
J: TRBJ2-7
D: TRBD1
V: TRBV7-9
CDR3: CASSPGTGPLEQYF
DNA: TGTGCCAGCAGCCCAGGGACAGGTCCTCTCGAGCAGTACTTC

size: NA
length: 13
J: TRBJ1-1
D: NA
V: TRBV2
CDR3: CASRLGQNTEAFF
DNA: TGTGCCAGCAGGCTGGGACAGAACACTGAAGCTTTCTTT

size: NA
length: 13
J: TRBJ1-5
D: NA
V: TRBV12-3/TRBV12-4
CDR3: CASSFTGHQPQHF
DNA: TGTGCCAGCAGTTTCACAGGGCATCAGCCCCAGCATTTT

size: NA
length: 15
J: TRBJ2-5
D: NA
V: TRBV18
CDR3: CASSPFQNSQETQYF
DNA: TGTGCCAGCTCACCCTTCCAGAACAGCCAAGAGACCCAGTACTTC

size: NA
length: 14
J: TRBJ1-1
D: NA
V: TRBV14
CDR3: CASSQTGLGAEAFF
DNA: TGTGCCAGCAGTCAAACAGGACTCGGGGCTGAAGCTTTCTTT

size: NA
length: 11
J: TRBJ1-2
D: NA
V: TRBV28
CDR3: CASSLGEGYTF
DNA: TGTGCCAGCAGTTTAGGCGAGGGCTACACCTTC

size: NA
length: 13
J: TRBJ1-2
D: NA
V: TRBV24-1
CDR3: CATSDSTGSKYTF
DNA: TGTGCCACCAGTGACTCGACAGGCTCTAAGTACACCTTC

size: once
length: 13
J: TRBJ2-7
D: NA
V: TRBV10-3
CDR3: CAISPGEAYEQYF
DNA: TGTGCCATTAGTCCCGGGGAAGCGTACGAGCAGTACTTC

size: NA
length: 15
J: TRBJ2-7
D: TRBD2
V: TRBV27
CDR3: CASSSLGLAGGEQYF
DNA: TGTGCCAGCAGCTCACTTGGACTAGCGGGTGGCGAGCAGTACTTC

size: NA
length: 15
J: TRBJ2-1
D: NA
V: TRBV19
CDR3: CASSISFTQYNEQFF
DNA: TGTGCCAGTAGTATATCCTTCACTCAGTACAATGAGCAGTTCTTC

size: NA
length: 14
J: TRBJ1-1
D: TRBD1
V: TRBV5-1
CDR3: CASSFNRGGTEAFF
DNA: TGCGCCAGCAGCTTTAACAGGGGAGGGACTGAAGCTTTCTTT

size: NA
length: 13
J: TRBJ2-7
D: NA
V: TRBV5-1
CDR3: CASSLPDGAEQYF
DNA: TGCGCCAGCAGCTTACCCGACGGGGCCGAGCAGTACTTC

size: NA
length: 13
J: TRBJ1-3
D: TRBD1
V: TRBV10-3
CDR3: CASQGETGNTIYF
DNA: TGTGCCTCACAGGGGGAGACTGGAAACACCATATATTTT

size: NA
length: 14
J: TRBJ1-3
D: NA
V: TRBV4-3
CDR3: CASSQSGSGNTIYF
DNA: TGCGCCAGCAGCCAATCAGGCTCCGGAAACACCATATATTTT

size: once
length: 12
J: TRBJ2-1
D: NA
V: TRBV29-1
CDR3: CSVRTLTDEQFF
DNA: TGCAGCGTTCGGACCCTCACGGATGAGCAGTTCTTC

size: NA
length: 14
J: TRBJ1-2
D: NA
V: TRBV19
CDR3: CASSMKVPITGYTF
DNA: TGTGCCAGTAGTATGAAGGTCCCCATTACTGGTTACACCTTC

size: NA
length: 12
J: TRBJ2-1
D: NA
V: TRBV6-2/TRBV6-3
CDR3: CASSPWRNEQFF
DNA: TGTGCCAGCAGTCCCTGGCGGAATGAGCAGTTCTTC

size: once
length: 14
J: TRBJ1-5
D: NA
V: TRBV27
CDR3: CASRPRTIGAPQHF
DNA: TGTGCCAGCAGGCCCAGGACAATCGGTGCGCCCCAGCATTTT

size: NA
length: 15
J: TRBJ1-5
D: NA
V: TRBV19
CDR3: CASSSQGRSNQPQHF
DNA: TGTGCCAGTTCGTCCCAGGGGCGAAGCAATCAGCCCCAGCATTTT

size: NA
length: 13
J: TRBJ1-2
D: NA
V: TRBV6-5
CDR3: CASSSPGVNGYTF
DNA: TGTGCCAGCAGTTCCCCGGGGGTGAATGGCTACACCTTC

size: NA
length: 15
J: TRBJ2-2
D: NA
V: TRBV19
CDR3: CASIPGSTWAGELFF
DNA: TGTGCCAGTATCCCCGGTTCAACGTGGGCCGGGGAGCTGTTTTTT

size: NA
length: 11
J: TRBJ2-1
D: NA
V: TRBV28
CDR3: CASSLIDEQFF
DNA: TGTGCCAGCAGTTTAATCGATGAGCAGTTCTTC

size: NA
length: 15
J: TRBJ2-3
D: NA
V: TRBV7-6
CDR3: CASSLAGGVTDTQYF
DNA: TGTGCCAGCAGCTTAGCAGGGGGAGTCACAGATACGCAGTATTTT

size: NA
length: 15
J: TRBJ1-1
D: NA
V: TRBV9
CDR3: CASSVEPVMNTEAFF
DNA: TGTGCCAGCAGCGTAGAACCGGTCATGAACACTGAAGCTTTCTTT

size: once
length: 14
J: TRBJ1-2
D: NA
V: TRBV5-6
CDR3: CASSWDRNFYGYTF
DNA: TGTGCCAGCAGCTGGGATAGGAACTTCTATGGCTACACCTTC

size: NA
length: 16
J: TRBJ1-2
D: NA
V: TRBV30
CDR3: CAWSVLRMGGEYGYTF
DNA: TGTGCCTGGAGTGTACTTCGAATGGGGGGCGAATATGGCTACACCTTC

size: NA
length: 13
J: TRBJ1-1
D: NA
V: TRBV2
CDR3: CAIGELWNTEAFF
DNA: TGTGCCATAGGGGAACTGTGGAACACTGAAGCTTTCTTT

size: NA
length: 14
J: TRBJ2-7
D: NA
V: TRBV6-4
CDR3: CASSLRSGSYEQYF
DNA: TGTGCCAGCAGCTTGAGATCGGGGTCCTACGAGCAGTACTTC